The source of this TCR beta chain is a study of cytomegalovirus exposure and HLA in healthy donors. The repertoire was sequenced with immunoSEQ multiplex PCR; TCRdb's copy has only in-frame clones and lacks some. Of a few hundred thousand clones listed, over 75% are singletons. Input material: PBMCs. The TCR sequence derives from a man younger than 30 in good health and CMV-seropositive.

The CDR3 loop is CASSYGGVSAAYEQYF. CDR3 DNA: TGTGCCAGCAGTTACGGAGGAGTTAGCGCCGCCTACGAGCAGTACTTC. The chain employs TRBV6-5 and TRBJ2-7, with a possible D match to TRBD2 (5 bases). This CDR3 contains 16 residues. CDR1 is MNHEY and CDR2 is SVGAGI in the germline V gene. V lost 2 bases to trimming and J lost 2 bases, with 16 bases between them.